This T cell receptor beta chain originates from a study of T cells in localized non-small cell lung cancer. Measured with immunoSEQ multiplex PCR; TCRdb has only the in-frame clones, and not every one. The repertoire holds 75,000 to 80,000 clones, about 84% seen once, with roughly 9.8% in the top ten. Trimming removed 5 bases from V and 5 bases from J; junction bases left unmatched: 14. Germline CDR1 is SQVTM and CDR2 is ANQGSEA. There are 16 residues in the CDR3. The rearrangement joins TRBV29-1 to TRBJ2-2; 7 bases are shared with TRBD2. This TCR derives from an older female donor with stage I lung adenocarcinoma. This specimen consisted of peripheral blood, obtained before any cancer treatment. CDR3 coding DNA: TGCAGCGTTCTCAAAGGAACGGGACTACGGACCGGGGAGCTGTTTTTT. It codes for CSVLKGTGLRTGELFF.